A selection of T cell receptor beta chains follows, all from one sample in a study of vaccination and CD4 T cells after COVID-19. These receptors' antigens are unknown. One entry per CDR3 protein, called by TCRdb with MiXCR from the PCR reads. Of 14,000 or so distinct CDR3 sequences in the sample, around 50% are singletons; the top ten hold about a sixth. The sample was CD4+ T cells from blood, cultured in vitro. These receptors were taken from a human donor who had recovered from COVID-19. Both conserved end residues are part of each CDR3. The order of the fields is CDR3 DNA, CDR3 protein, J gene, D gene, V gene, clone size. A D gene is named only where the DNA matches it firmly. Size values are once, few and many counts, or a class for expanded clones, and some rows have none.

CDR3nt: TGTGCCTGGACCGGGCCCCCGACAGGGAAGCTTACCGAGCAGTACTTC; CDR3aa: CAWTGPPTGKLTEQYF; j_gene: TRBJ2-7; d_gene: TRBD1; v_gene: TRBV30; abundance: NA
CDR3nt: TGCAGTGCTAGAGATCCCAGGGCCGACGAGCAGTACTTC; CDR3aa: CSARDPRADEQYF; j_gene: TRBJ2-7; d_gene: NA; v_gene: TRBV20-1; abundance: NA
CDR3nt: TGTGCCAGCAGCTTAGCGCAGTGGGCTGAAGCTTTCTTT; CDR3aa: CASSLAQWAEAFF; j_gene: TRBJ1-1; d_gene: NA; v_gene: TRBV7-9; abundance: few
CDR3nt: TGTGCCAGCAGCCGAGGTGACAGGAACTACGAGCAGTACTTC; CDR3aa: CASSRGDRNYEQYF; j_gene: TRBJ2-7; d_gene: NA; v_gene: TRBV6-1; abundance: NA
CDR3nt: TGTGCCAGTGGGACAGGGAGCGAGCAGTACTTC; CDR3aa: CASGTGSEQYF; j_gene: TRBJ2-7; d_gene: TRBD1; v_gene: TRBV19; abundance: NA
CDR3nt: TGTGCCATCAGTGAGTCGCGGTTCCCCGGGGAGCTGTTTTTT; CDR3aa: CAISESRFPGELFF; j_gene: TRBJ2-2; d_gene: NA; v_gene: TRBV10-3; abundance: NA
CDR3nt: TGTGCCAGTAGCAGGGGGCGCCTCGGGGTTACTGGCTACACCTTC; CDR3aa: CASSRGRLGVTGYTF; j_gene: TRBJ1-2; d_gene: TRBD1; v_gene: TRBV19; abundance: few
CDR3nt: TGTGCCAGCACCTATAGTAGGAATCAGCCCCAGCATTTT; CDR3aa: CASTYSRNQPQHF; j_gene: TRBJ1-5; d_gene: NA; v_gene: TRBV6-1; abundance: NA
CDR3nt: TGTGCCAGCAGTGAGCAGGGACGAGGAGAGACCCAGTACTTC; CDR3aa: CASSEQGRGETQYF; j_gene: TRBJ2-5; d_gene: NA; v_gene: TRBV6-1; abundance: NA
CDR3nt: TGTGCCAGCAGAGACAGCGCCGAGACCGGGGAGCTGTTTTTT; CDR3aa: CASRDSAETGELFF; j_gene: TRBJ2-2; d_gene: NA; v_gene: TRBV7-9; abundance: NA
CDR3nt: TGTGCCAGCAGTTACGGGACGTACACAGATACGCAGTATTTT; CDR3aa: CASSYGTYTDTQYF; j_gene: TRBJ2-3; d_gene: NA; v_gene: TRBV6-5; abundance: NA
CDR3nt: TGTGCCAGCAGCTTAACTAGCGAGACCCAGCAGTACTTC; CDR3aa: CASSLTSETQQYF; j_gene: TRBJ2-7; d_gene: TRBD2; v_gene: TRBV7-9; abundance: once
CDR3nt: TGTGCCAGCAGCTTGGATTACTCTGAAGCTTTCTTT; CDR3aa: CASSLDYSEAFF; j_gene: TRBJ1-1; d_gene: NA; v_gene: TRBV5-6; abundance: NA
CDR3nt: TGTGCCACCAGCAGAGCAGCGGGAGACCGCACACAGGAGACCCAGTACTTC; CDR3aa: CATSRAAGDRTQETQYF; j_gene: TRBJ2-5; d_gene: TRBD2; v_gene: TRBV15; abundance: NA
CDR3nt: TGTGCCAGCAGTACAGCTTTCCAAGAGACCCAGTACTTC; CDR3aa: CASSTAFQETQYF; j_gene: TRBJ2-5; d_gene: NA; v_gene: TRBV7-2; abundance: NA
CDR3nt: TGTGCCAGCAGCTTAGATCGGGGCCCGAACTATGGCTACACCTTC; CDR3aa: CASSLDRGPNYGYTF; j_gene: TRBJ1-2; d_gene: NA; v_gene: TRBV7-2; abundance: few
CDR3nt: TGTGCCACCAGCAGAGTCGGTAGCGCTTTCACAGATACGCAGTATTTT; CDR3aa: CATSRVGSAFTDTQYF; j_gene: TRBJ2-3; d_gene: NA; v_gene: TRBV15; abundance: few
CDR3nt: TGTGCCAGCAGCTTAACAGGGTACACTGAAGCTTTCTTT; CDR3aa: CASSLTGYTEAFF; j_gene: TRBJ1-1; d_gene: NA; v_gene: TRBV7-3; abundance: few
CDR3nt: TGTGCCAGTAGTACGGGACAGGAGTACGAAGCTTTCTTT; CDR3aa: CASSTGQEYEAFF; j_gene: TRBJ1-1; d_gene: TRBD1; v_gene: TRBV19; abundance: few
CDR3nt: TGTGCCATCAGTGAGTCGAAAGCGGGGTCCCACTCCTACGAGCAGTACTTC; CDR3aa: CAISESKAGSHSYEQYF; j_gene: TRBJ2-7; d_gene: TRBD2; v_gene: TRBV10-3; abundance: few
CDR3nt: TGTGCCAGTTCCACCGGGTACAATGAGCAGTTCTTC; CDR3aa: CASSTGYNEQFF; j_gene: TRBJ2-1; d_gene: NA; v_gene: TRBV2; abundance: NA
CDR3nt: TGCAGTGCTAGAGATGCCCGGACGGGTTATAATTCACCCCTCCACTTT; CDR3aa: CSARDARTGYNSPLHF; j_gene: TRBJ1-6; d_gene: NA; v_gene: TRBV20-1; abundance: NA
CDR3nt: TGTGCCAGCAGTCACACTAGCGCTAACAACGAGCAGTACTTC; CDR3aa: CASSHTSANNEQYF; j_gene: TRBJ2-7; d_gene: TRBD2; v_gene: TRBV27; abundance: few
CDR3nt: TGTGCCAGCAGTTGGTACCGGGATTATAATTCACCCCTCCACTTT; CDR3aa: CASSWYRDYNSPLHF; j_gene: TRBJ1-6; d_gene: NA; v_gene: TRBV6-5; abundance: NA
CDR3nt: TGTGCCAGCAGTTACGACTTAAGGGGAGATACGCAGTATTTT; CDR3aa: CASSYDLRGDTQYF; j_gene: TRBJ2-3; d_gene: NA; v_gene: TRBV6-5; abundance: NA
CDR3nt: TGCAGTGCAGCGGACAGGGGGAACACTGAAGCTTTCTTT; CDR3aa: CSAADRGNTEAFF; j_gene: TRBJ1-1; d_gene: TRBD1; v_gene: TRBV20-1; abundance: NA
CDR3nt: TGTGCCAGCAGCGCTAGGTCAGGCCGGGGGGAGCTGTTTTTT; CDR3aa: CASSARSGRGELFF; j_gene: TRBJ2-2; d_gene: NA; v_gene: TRBV7-2; abundance: NA
CDR3nt: TGCAGTGCTTACCTTTTCCAAAATTCACCCCTCCACTTT; CDR3aa: CSAYLFQNSPLHF; j_gene: TRBJ1-6; d_gene: NA; v_gene: TRBV20-1; abundance: once